The 10 T cell receptor beta chains below all came from one sample that was sequenced in a study of Ad26.COV2.S vaccination and SARS-CoV-2 variants. As to treatment: approximately 18 received Ad26.COV2.S at low or high dose, single or two shots; several received placebo; per-sample allocation not given. The samples were gathered on day 63 after the first injection of vaccine or placebo. Only in-frame clones appear in the TCRdb table, and some are missing; sequencing was by immunoSEQ multiplex PCR. Of 350,000 to 400,000 clones in the sample, around nine tenths were seen once. This specimen consisted of peripheral blood, obtained in a trial of Ad26.COV2.S vaccine versus placebo. The receptors were sampled from a person aged 18-65 years who received the Ad26.COV2.S COVID-19 vaccine or a placebo.

The CDR3 sequence is CASSLFPPQGPLRAEQYF. The CDR3 DNA follows: TGTGCCAGCAGCCTATTCCCGCCACAGGGGCCCCTACGGGCCGAGCAGTACTTC. The chain employs TRBV27 and TRBJ2-7; TRBD1 agrees at 7 bases. The CDR3 runs to 18 residues. CDR1 and CDR2 from the germline V gene are MNHEY and SMNVEV (reference sequence). J was trimmed by 6 bases and V by 6 bases; bases with no gene match: 23.

This clone was found a few times. The chain joins TRBV5-1 to TRBJ1-2, with 8 bases aligning to TRBD1. The CDR3 length is 15 residues. CDR1 is SGHRS, CDR2 YFSETQ, per germline. After removal of 1 base from V and 9 bases from J, the junction contained 11 bases not matched to a gene. The CDR3 reads CASSLTPTGDSSYTF. CDR3 nucleotide sequence: TGCGCCAGCAGCTTGACCCCGACAGGGGATTCGAGCTACACCTTC.

The chain joins TRBV10-2 to TRBJ1-4, with 9 positions matching TRBD1. Germline V lookup: CDR1 WSHSY, CDR2 SAAADI. CDR3 length equals 14 residues. V lost 6 bases to trimming and J lost 7 bases; unmatched junction nucleotides: 6. CDR3 sequence reads: CASRGTGFPEKLFF. CDR3 bases: TGCGCCAGCAGAGGGACAGGGTTTCCTGAAAAACTGTTTTTT.

V is TRBV18 and J is TRBJ1-3, with D perhaps TRBD1 (5 bases). V lost 2 bases and J 2 bases, leaving 16 bases between the germline ends. Germline V lookup: CDR1 KGHSH, CDR2 LQKENI. The CDR3 sequence is 17 residues long. The DNA of the CDR3 is TGTGCCAGCTCACCAACAAGGGGCGATAGCGCTGGAAACACCATATATTTT. Protein sequence: CASSPTRGDSAGNTIYF.

J is TRBJ1-1 and V is TRBV18, with D unresolved. The V gene lost 3 bases and the J gene lost 6 bases, with 14 bases spanning the gap. The CDR3 loop spans 14 amino acids. Per germline, CDR1 KGHSH and CDR2 LQKENI. The CDR3 protein is CASSPAGRRAEAFF. The CDR3 DNA is TGTGCCAGCTCACCCGCCGGGAGGAGAGCTGAAGCTTTCTTT.

The genes are TRBV18 and TRBJ1-4, with 9 nucleotides matching TRBD1. From germline, CDR1 is KGHSH and CDR2 LQKENI. The CDR3 contains 14 residues. J lost 4 bases, V lost 4 bases, and 1 base had no gene match. The CDR3 DNA follows: TGTGCCAGCTCACGGGGACAGGGTAATGAAAAACTGTTTTTT. This translates into CASSRGQGNEKLFF.

The chain joins TRBV27 to TRBJ2-7; D tentatively reads TRBD1 or TRBD2 (5 bases each). Between the trimmed V and J ends, which lost 1 base and 4 bases, there was a span of 26 bases. Germline CDR1 is MNHEY and CDR2 is SMNVEV (reference sequence). The CDR3 is 19 amino acids. The CDR3 is CASSLLGRGAVGSVYEQYF. Here the CDR3 DNA reads TGTGCCAGCAGTTTATTGGGTAGGGGAGCGGTAGGGTCAGTTTACGAGCAGTACTTC.

DNA for the CDR3: TGTGCCAGCAGTTTGCGGCACGGGACCTCTGTTGAAAAACTGTTTTTT. Its protein product is CASSLRHGTSVEKLFF. V usage is TRBV28 and J usage is TRBJ1-4, with a possible D match to TRBD1 (5 bases). V was shortened by 3 bases and J by 7 bases, with 18 bases between the two germline ends. Germline CDR1 and CDR2: MDHEN and SYDVKM. CDR3 size: 16 residues.

A word on this clone: In the same sample, other DNA sequences code for this CDR3. The rearrangement joins TRBV3-1 (or the pseudogene TRBV3-2) to TRBJ1-3; D is undetermined. CDR3 length: 15 residues. Looked up from germline, CDR1 is LGHDT and CDR2 is YNNKEL (reference sequence). V was clipped by 1 base and J by 0 bases, with 7 bases between them. The CDR3 DNA follows: TGTGCCAGCAGCCAAGTCCGAGGCTCTGGAAACACCATATATTTT. Protein product: CASSQVRGSGNTIYF.

J is TRBJ1-3 and V is TRBV5-4, with D maybe TRBD1 (5 bases). Germline loops: CDR1 SGHNT, CDR2 YYREEE (reference sequence). Trimming shortened V by 2 bases and J by 6 bases, and 12 bases separated the two germline ends. The CDR3 length is 14 residues. This CDR3 reads CASSLAGTENTIYF. The CDR3 nucleotides are TGTGCCAGCAGCTTAGCAGGGACCGAAAACACCATATATTTT.